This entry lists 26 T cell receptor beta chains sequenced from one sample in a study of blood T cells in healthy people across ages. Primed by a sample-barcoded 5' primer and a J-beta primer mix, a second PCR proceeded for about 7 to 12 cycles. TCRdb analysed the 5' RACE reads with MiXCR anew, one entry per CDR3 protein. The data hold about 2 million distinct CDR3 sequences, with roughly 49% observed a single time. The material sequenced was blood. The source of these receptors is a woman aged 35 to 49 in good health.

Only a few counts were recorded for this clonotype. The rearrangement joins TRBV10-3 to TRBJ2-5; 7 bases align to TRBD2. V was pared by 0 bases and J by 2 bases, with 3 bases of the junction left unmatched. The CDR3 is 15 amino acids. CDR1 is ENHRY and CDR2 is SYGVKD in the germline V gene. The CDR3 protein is CAISESAGKQETQYF. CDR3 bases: TGTGCCATCAGTGAGTCAGCGGGGAAGCAAGAGACCCAGTACTTC.

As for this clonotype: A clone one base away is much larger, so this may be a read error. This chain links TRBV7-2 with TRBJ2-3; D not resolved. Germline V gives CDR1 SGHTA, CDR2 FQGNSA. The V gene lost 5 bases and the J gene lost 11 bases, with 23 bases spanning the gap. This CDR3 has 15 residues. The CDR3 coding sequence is TGTGCCAGCAGCCCCGATCATTCGGTGGGCGGCGAGCAGTATTTT. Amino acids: CASSPDHSVGGEQYF.

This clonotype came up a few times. For the CDR3, the DNA is TGTGCCAGCAGTTCAAGGCCGCCCGGCACAGATACGCAGTATTTT. Translated: CASSSRPPGTDTQYF. This chain uses TRBV28 with TRBJ2-3; D unclear. Trimming removed 4 bases from V and 1 base from J, with 12 bases in between. This CDR3 region has 15 residues. Per germline, CDR1 MDHEN and CDR2 SYDVKM.

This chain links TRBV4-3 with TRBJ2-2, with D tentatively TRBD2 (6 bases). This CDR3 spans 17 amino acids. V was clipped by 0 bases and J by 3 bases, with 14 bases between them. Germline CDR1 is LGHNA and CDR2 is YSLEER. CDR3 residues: CASSQESSREDTGELFF. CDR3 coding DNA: TGCGCCAGCAGCCAAGAGAGTTCGAGGGAGGACACCGGGGAGCTGTTTTTT.

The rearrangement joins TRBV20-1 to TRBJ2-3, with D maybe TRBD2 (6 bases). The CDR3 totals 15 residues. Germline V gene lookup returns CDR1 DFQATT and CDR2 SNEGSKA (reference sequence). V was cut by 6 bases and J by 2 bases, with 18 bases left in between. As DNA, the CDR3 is TGCAGTGCCGATGACCCGCGGGGATTCACAGATACGCAGTATTTT. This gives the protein CSADDPRGFTDTQYF.

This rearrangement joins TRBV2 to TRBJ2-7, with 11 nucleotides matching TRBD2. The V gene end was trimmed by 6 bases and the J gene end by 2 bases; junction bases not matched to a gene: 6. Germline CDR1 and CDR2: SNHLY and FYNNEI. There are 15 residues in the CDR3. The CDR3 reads CASRSGTSGAYEQYF. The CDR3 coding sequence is TGTGCCAGCAGGAGTGGGACTAGCGGCGCCTACGAGCAGTACTTC.

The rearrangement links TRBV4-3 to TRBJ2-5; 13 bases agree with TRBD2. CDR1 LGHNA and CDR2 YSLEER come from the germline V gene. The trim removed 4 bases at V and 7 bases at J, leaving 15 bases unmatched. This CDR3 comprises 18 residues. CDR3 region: CASSRYSLAGGQVGTQYF. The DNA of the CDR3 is TGCGCCAGCAGCCGCTACTCACTAGCGGGGGGGCAGGTTGGGACCCAGTACTTC.

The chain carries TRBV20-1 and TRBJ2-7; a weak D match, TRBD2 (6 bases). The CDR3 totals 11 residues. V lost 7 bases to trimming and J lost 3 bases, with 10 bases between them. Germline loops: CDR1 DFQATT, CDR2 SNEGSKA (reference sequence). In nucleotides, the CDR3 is TGCAGTGTCCCGGGGGTCTACGAGCAGTACTTC. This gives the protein CSVPGVYEQYF.

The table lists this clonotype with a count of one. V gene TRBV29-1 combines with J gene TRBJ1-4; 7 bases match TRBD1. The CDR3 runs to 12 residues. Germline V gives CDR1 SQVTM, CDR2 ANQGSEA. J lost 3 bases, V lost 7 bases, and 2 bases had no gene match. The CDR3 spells CSGGQPNEKLFF. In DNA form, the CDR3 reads TGCAGCGGGGGACAGCCTAATGAAAAACTGTTTTTT.

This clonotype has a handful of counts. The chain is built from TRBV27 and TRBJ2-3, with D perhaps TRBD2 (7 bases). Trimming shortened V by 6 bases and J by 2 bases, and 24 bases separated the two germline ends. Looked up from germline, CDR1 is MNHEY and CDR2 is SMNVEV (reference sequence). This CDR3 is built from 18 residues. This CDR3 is CASSPTTGGGGDTDTQYF. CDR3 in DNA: TGTGCCAGCAGCCCTACCACGGGGGGCGGGGGAGACACAGATACGCAGTATTTT.

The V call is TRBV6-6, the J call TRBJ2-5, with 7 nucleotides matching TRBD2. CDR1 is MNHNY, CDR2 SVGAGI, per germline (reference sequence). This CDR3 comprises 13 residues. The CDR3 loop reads CVAVRASGETQYF. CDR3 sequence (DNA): TGTGTCGCGGTGCGGGCTAGCGGAGAGACCCAGTACTTC.

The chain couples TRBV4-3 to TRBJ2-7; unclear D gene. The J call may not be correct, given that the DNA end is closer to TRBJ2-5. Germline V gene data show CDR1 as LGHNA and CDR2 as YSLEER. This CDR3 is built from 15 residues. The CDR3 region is CASSQDVTNGETQYF. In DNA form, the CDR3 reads TGCGCCAGCAGCCAAGATGTTACTAACGGAGAGACCCAGTACTTC.

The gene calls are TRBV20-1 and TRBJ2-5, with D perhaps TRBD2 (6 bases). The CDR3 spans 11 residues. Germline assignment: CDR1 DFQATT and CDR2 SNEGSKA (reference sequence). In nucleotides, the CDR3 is TGCAGCCCGGGGGTCGGGGAGACCCAGTACTTC. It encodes CSPGVGETQYF.

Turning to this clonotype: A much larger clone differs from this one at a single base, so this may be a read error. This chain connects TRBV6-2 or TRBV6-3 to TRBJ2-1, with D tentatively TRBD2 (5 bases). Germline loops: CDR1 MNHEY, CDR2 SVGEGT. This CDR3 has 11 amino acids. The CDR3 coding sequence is TGTGCTATAGGAGGAGGTTACGAGCAGTTCTTC. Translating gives CAIGGGYEQFF.

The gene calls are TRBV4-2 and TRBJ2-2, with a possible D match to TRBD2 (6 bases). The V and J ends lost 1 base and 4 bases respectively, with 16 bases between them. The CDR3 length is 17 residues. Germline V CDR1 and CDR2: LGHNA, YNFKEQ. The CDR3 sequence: CASSQGGVVGGTGELFF. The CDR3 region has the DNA TGTGCCAGCAGCCAAGGGGGGGTAGTGGGGGGCACCGGGGAGCTGTTTTTT.

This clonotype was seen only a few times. CDR3 in amino acids: CASRISGGANEQFF. The DNA of the CDR3 is TGTGCCAGCAGGATTAGCGGGGGGGCTAATGAGCAGTTCTTC. V gene TRBV12-3 or TRBV12-4 combines with J gene TRBJ2-1, with 11 bases fitting TRBD2. The V segment lost 6 bases and the J segment 7 bases; nucleotides outside the gene matches: 5. There are 14 residues in the CDR3.

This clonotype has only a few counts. The CDR3 region has the DNA TGCGCCAGCAGCCAAGACCCTAGCGGGGGGTTTGGTACGCAGTATTTT. It is translated as CASSQDPSGGFGTQYF. The chain employs TRBV4-3 and TRBJ2-3; 11 bases are a match to TRBD2. V was clipped by 0 bases and J by 8 bases; unmatched bases: 7. The germline V gene encodes CDR1 LGHNA and CDR2 YSLEER. The CDR3 extends over 16 amino acids.

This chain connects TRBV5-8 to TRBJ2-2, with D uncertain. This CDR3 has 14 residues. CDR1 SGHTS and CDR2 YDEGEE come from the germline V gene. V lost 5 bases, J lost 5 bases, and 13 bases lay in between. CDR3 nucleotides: TGTGCCAGCAGGCCCTACGTGGGGACCGGGGAGCTGTTTTTT. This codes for CASRPYVGTGELFF.

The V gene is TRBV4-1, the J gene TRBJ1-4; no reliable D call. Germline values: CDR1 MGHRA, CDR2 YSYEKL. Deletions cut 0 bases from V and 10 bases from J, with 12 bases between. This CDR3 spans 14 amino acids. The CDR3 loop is CASSQEAGPGKLFF. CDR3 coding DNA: TGCGCCAGCAGCCAAGAAGCGGGTCCGGGAAAACTGTTTTTT.

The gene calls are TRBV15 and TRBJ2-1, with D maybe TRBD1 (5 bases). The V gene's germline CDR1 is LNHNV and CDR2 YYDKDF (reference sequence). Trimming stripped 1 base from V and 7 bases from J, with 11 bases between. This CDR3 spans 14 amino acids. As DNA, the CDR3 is TGTGCCACCAGCAGAGGAAAGGGGTGGAATGAGCAGTTCTTC. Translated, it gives CATSRGKGWNEQFF.

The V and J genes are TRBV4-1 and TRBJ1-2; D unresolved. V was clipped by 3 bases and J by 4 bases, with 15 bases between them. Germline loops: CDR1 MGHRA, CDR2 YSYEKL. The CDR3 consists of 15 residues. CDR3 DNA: TGCGCCAGCAGCCATCCCAACGCAGGAAGCTATGGCTACACCTTC. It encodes CASSHPNAGSYGYTF.

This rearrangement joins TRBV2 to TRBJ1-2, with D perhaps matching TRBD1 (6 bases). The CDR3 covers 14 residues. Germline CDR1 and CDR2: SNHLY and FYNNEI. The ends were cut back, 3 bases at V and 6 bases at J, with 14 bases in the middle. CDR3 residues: CASSEIGGADGYTF. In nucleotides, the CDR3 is TGTGCCAGCAGTGAGATCGGGGGGGCGGATGGCTACACCTTC.

CDR3 bases: TGTGCCAGCAGGCGGGTAGCGGGGAGCCAAGAGACCCAGTACTTC. Translated, it gives CASRRVAGSQETQYF. The chain combines TRBV6-1 with TRBJ2-5; 8 nucleotides align to TRBD2. The length of the CDR3 is 15 residues. Germline assignment: CDR1 MNHNS and CDR2 SASEGT. V lost 6 bases to trimming and J lost 1 base; unmatched junction nucleotides: 7.

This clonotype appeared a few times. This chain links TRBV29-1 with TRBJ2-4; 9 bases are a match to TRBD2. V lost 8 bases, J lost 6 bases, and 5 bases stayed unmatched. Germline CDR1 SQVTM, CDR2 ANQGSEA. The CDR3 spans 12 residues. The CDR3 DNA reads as TGCAGCAGCTCAGCGGGGGGAAACATTCAGTACTTC. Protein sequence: CSSSAGGNIQYF.

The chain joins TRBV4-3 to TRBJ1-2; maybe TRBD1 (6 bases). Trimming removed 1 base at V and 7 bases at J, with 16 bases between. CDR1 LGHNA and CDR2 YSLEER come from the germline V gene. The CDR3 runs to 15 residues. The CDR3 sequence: CASSQGSDRTAGYTF. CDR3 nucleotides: TGCGCCAGCAGCCAAGGGTCCGACCGGACAGCTGGCTACACCTTC.

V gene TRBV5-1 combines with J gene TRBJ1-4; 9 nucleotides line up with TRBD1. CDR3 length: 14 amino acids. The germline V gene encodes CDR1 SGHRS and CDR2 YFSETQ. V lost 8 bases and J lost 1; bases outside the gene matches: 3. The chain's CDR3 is CARTGGGTNEKLFF. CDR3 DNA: TGCGCCAGGACAGGGGGTGGAACTAATGAAAAACTGTTTTTT.